This T cell receptor (beta chain) derives from a study of blood T cell repertoires in COVID-19. Across the study: Both acute and convalescent COVID-19 samples were obtained from the United States, Italy and Spain. Nucleic acid was either cDNA or gDNA, and it came from T cells, B-cell-depleted T cells, or PBMCs.

Original data processing: Researchers report that nucleated cell counts were estimated from reference gene primer amplification. Sequencing used immunoSEQ multiplex PCR; TCRdb keeps in-frame clones, though not all of them. That table is the source of V, J and clone size, and D and trimming were worked out from the DNA. The sample has roughly 280,000 clones; about 88% are singletons. The germline gives CDR1 SGHRS, CDR2 YFSETQ. The CDR3 is 15 amino acids. V was trimmed by 4 bases and J by 4 bases, leaving 17 bases between them. V gene TRBV5-1 combines with J gene TRBJ1-1; no reliable D call. Sequencing used peripheral blood. This TCR was recovered from a man between 25 and 39 years old with active or convalescent COVID-19. CDR3 sequence: CASSTNTVEGTEAFF. CDR3 nucleotide sequence: TGCGCCAGCAGCACAAACACCGTTGAGGGCACTGAAGCTTTCTTT.